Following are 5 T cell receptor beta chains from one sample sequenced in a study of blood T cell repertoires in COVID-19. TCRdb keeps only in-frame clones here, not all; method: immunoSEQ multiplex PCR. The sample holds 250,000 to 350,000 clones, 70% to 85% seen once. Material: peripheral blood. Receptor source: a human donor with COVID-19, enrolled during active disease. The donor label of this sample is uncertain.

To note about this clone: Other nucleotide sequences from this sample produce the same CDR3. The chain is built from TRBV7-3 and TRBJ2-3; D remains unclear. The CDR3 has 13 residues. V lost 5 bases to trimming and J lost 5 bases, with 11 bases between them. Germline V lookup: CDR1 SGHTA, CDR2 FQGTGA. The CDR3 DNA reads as TGTGCCAGCAGCCCAGCCCCGGGAGATACGCAGTATTTT. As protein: CASSPAPGDTQYF.

The CDR3 sequence: CASSGSWGAGFLATTNEKLFF. The CDR3 DNA reads TGTGCCAGCAGTGGTTCATGGGGAGCCGGATTCTTGGCGACAACTAATGAAAAACTGTTTTTT. V is TRBV2 and J is TRBJ1-4, with D hard to call. Germline CDR1 and CDR2: SNHLY and FYNNEI. This CDR3 contains 21 residues. Trimming left V 4 bases short and J 0 bases short, with 27 bases between.

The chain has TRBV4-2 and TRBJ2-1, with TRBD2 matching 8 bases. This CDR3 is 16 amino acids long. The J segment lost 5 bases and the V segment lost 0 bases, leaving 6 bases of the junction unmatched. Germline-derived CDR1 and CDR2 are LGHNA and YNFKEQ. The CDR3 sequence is CASSQDTSGSNNEQFF. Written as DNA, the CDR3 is TGTGCCAGCAGCCAAGATACAAGCGGGAGTAACAATGAGCAGTTCTTC.

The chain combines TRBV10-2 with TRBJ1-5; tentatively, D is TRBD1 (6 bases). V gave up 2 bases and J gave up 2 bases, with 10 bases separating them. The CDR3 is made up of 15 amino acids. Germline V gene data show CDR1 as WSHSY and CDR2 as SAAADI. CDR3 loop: CASSEAGDGNQPQHF. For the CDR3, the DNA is TGCGCCAGCAGTGAGGCAGGGGACGGCAATCAGCCCCAGCATTTT.

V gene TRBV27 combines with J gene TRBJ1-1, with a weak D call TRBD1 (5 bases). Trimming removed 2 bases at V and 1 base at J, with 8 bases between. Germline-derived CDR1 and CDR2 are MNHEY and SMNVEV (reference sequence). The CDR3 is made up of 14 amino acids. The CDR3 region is CASSLRGKNTEAFF. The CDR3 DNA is TGTGCCAGCAGTTTACGGGGGAAGAACACTGAAGCTTTCTTT.